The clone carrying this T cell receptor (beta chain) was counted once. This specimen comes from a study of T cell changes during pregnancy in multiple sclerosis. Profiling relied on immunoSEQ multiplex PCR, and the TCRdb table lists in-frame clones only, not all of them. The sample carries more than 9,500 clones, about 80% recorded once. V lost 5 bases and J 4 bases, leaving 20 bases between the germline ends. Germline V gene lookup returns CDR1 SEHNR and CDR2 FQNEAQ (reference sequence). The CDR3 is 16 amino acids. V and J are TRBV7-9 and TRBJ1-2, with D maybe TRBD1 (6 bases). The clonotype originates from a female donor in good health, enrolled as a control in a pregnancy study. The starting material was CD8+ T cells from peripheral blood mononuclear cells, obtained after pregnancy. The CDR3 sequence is CASSVTTGAPPYGYTF. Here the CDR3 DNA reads TGTGCCAGCAGCGTAACGACAGGAGCCCCTCCCTATGGCTACACCTTC.